The rows below give T cell receptor beta chains drawn from one sample of a study of human T cells and chemical hapten exposure. MiXCR, applied by TCRdb to the RACE reads, yields one record per CDR3 protein. The sample records 300,000 to 450,000 distinct CDR3 sequences, over 5% being singletons. The sample consisted of whole blood, taken in connection with sensitization to the hapten diphenylcyclopropenone (DPC). The receptors were gathered from a woman under 30 with alopecia areata. Some clones in this sample may be carry-over from other donors' samples. CDR3s include the opening cysteine and the closing phenylalanine or tryptophan. The D gene is left open where the match is weak. Only some rows state a clone size, as once, few, many or a class for expanded clones.

J: TRBJ1-6
size: .
D: TRBD1
V: TRBV20-1
CDR3: CSAHRGQSSYNSPLHF
DNA: TGCAGTGCTCACAGGGGCCAGAGCTCCTATAATTCACCCCTCCACTTT

J: TRBJ2-3
size: many
D: TRBD2
V: TRBV4-2
CDR3: CASSQEQASGGTDTQYF
DNA: TGTGCCAGCAGCCAAGAACAGGCTAGCGGGGGCACAGATACGCAGTATTTT

J: TRBJ1-1
size: few
D: TRBD1
V: TRBV7-9
CDR3: CASRGTGANTEAFF
DNA: TGTGCCAGCAGGGGTACAGGGGCCAACACTGAAGCTTTCTTT

J: TRBJ1-1
size: many
D: .
V: TRBV4-2
CDR3: CASSQGPEVFEAFF
DNA: TGTGCCAGCAGCCAAGGGCCAGAGGTGTTTGAAGCTTTCTTT

J: TRBJ2-1
size: .
D: .
V: TRBV29-1
CDR3: CSSVTHLSLNEQFF
DNA: TGCAGCTCTGTGACACACCTCTCCCTCAATGAGCAGTTCTTC

J: TRBJ1-5
size: .
D: .
V: TRBV7-2
CDR3: CASSLAPTGNQPQHF
DNA: TGTGCCAGCAGCTTAGCCCCGACGGGTAATCAGCCCCAGCATTTT

J: TRBJ2-7
size: many
D: TRBD1
V: TRBV5-5
CDR3: CASSSGTGVYEQYF
DNA: TGTGCCAGCAGCTCCGGGACAGGGGTTTACGAGCAGTACTTC

J: TRBJ2-2
size: many
D: .
V: TRBV27
CDR3: CASSLSRVVTGELFF
DNA: TGTGCCAGCAGTTTATCCAGGGTTGTCACCGGGGAGCTGTTTTTT

J: TRBJ2-3
size: many
D: .
V: TRBV27
CDR3: CASSLQLGLNTDTQYF
DNA: TGTGCCAGCAGTTTACAACTTGGGCTAAACACAGATACGCAGTATTTT

J: TRBJ2-3
size: few
D: .
V: TRBV20-1
CDR3: CSASSGEGTDTQYF
DNA: TGCAGTGCTAGTTCGGGGGAAGGGACAGATACGCAGTATTTT